This T cell receptor beta chain stems from a study of T cell changes during pregnancy in multiple sclerosis. V shed 6 bases, J shed 7 bases, and the junction held 10 bases outside the gene matches. Germline CDR1 and CDR2: MDHEN and SYDVKM. This CDR3 spans 16 amino acids. The table came from immunoSEQ multiplex PCR; TCRdb's copy has only in-frame clones and leaves some out. The sample shows about 53,000 clones, around 87% of them seen only once. This clone was observed once. Sequencing was performed on peripheral blood, taken after pregnancy. The rearrangement uses TRBV28 and TRBJ2-1, with 12 bases that match TRBD2. The sequence was obtained from a female donor in good health, enrolled as a control in a pregnancy study. CDR3 DNA: TGTGCCAGCAGCGAAGGGAGGCTAGCGGGAGGGAATGAGCAGTTCTTC. It is translated as CASSEGRLAGGNEQFF.